This TCR beta chain was sequenced for a study of blood T cell repertoires in COVID-19. Study as a whole: Samples came from the United States, Italy and Spain, spanning acute and convalescent COVID-19.

The CDR3 is 13 amino acids. V was trimmed by 6 bases and J by 4 bases, leaving 12 bases between them. CDR1 and CDR2 from the germline V gene are MNHNY and SVGAGI (reference sequence). Per the study methods: Using reference gene primer amplification, nucleated cell counts were estimated. Here immunoSEQ multiplex PCR was the method, and the copy in TCRdb shows in-frame clones only, minus some. From that table come the V and J calls and clone size; the DNA was used to work out D and trimming. The repertoire has 110,000 to 150,000 clones, under 90% of them found once; the top ten carry 35% to 55%. The V gene is TRBV6-6, the J gene TRBJ1-2, with TRBD1 as a possible D gene (6 bases). The receptor's source is a human donor in a cohort sampled during active COVID-19. Sample: peripheral blood. The CDR3 loop is CASRPTGTYGYTF. CDR3 sequence (DNA): TGTGCCAGCAGGCCTACAGGGACCTATGGCTACACCTTC.